This passage covers 18 T cell receptor beta chains from one sample sequenced in a study of vaccination effects on CD4 cells after COVID-19. Produced via immunoSEQ multiplex PCR; TCRdb's table is partial and in-frame only. The sample carries approximately 70,000 clones, about 80% recorded once. The antigens these receptors bind are not known. Antigen-specific CD4+ T cell clonotypes were called by their expansion after viral peptide-pool culture in ViraFEST. When ten to eleven days of culture had elapsed, CD4+ T cells were isolated. Every participant took two doses of the BNT162b2 or mRNA-1273 vaccine. The sequenced sample was CD4+ T cells from PBMCs cultured with HCoV-OC43 spike peptides, obtained after COVID-19 vaccination. Subset indicated: HCoV-OC43 spike overlapping peptide pool stimulation. Receptor source: a human donor who received a COVID-19 vaccine.

This clone came up once. The gene calls are TRBV28 and TRBJ2-5; 10 bases map to TRBD1. Germline CDR1 MDHEN, CDR2 SYDVKM. The CDR3 has 13 amino acids. Trimming at V came to 5 bases and at J to 6 bases, leaving 3 bases not matched to a gene. The CDR3 DNA sequence: TGTGCCAGCAGTGGGACAGGGGTGAAGACCCAGTACTTC. Translating it yields CASSGTGVKTQYF.

J is TRBJ1-2 and V is TRBV12-3 or TRBV12-4; 7 bases are a match to TRBD1. V gave up 6 bases and J gave up 4 bases; unmatched junction bases: 5. This CDR3 spans 13 amino acids. The CDR3 loop is CASRPQGPYGYTF. CDR3 nucleotide sequence: TGTGCCAGCAGGCCACAGGGGCCCTATGGCTACACCTTC.

The rearrangement uses TRBV9 and TRBJ2-3; 7 bases match TRBD1. V shed 0 bases and J 4 bases; nucleotides not matched to a gene: 5. There are 15 residues in the CDR3. Germline-derived CDR1 and CDR2 are SGDLS and YYNGEE. This chain's CDR3 is CASSVAEGGADTQYF. CDR3 bases: TGTGCCAGCAGCGTAGCGGAAGGGGGCGCAGATACGCAGTATTTT.

The gene calls are TRBV14 and TRBJ1-4; D perhaps matches TRBD1 (5 bases). Deletions cut 4 bases from V and 4 bases from J, with 7 bases between. The CDR3 contains 13 residues. The germline gives CDR1 SGHDN, CDR2 FVKESK. The CDR3 coding sequence is TGTGCCAGCAGCCCGGGGCTTAATGAAAAACTGTTTTTT. Translating it yields CASSPGLNEKLFF.

This chain links TRBV7-9 with TRBJ2-7, with 9 nucleotides matching TRBD1. This CDR3 has 14 amino acids. CDR1 is SEHNR, CDR2 FQNEAQ, per germline (reference sequence). V dropped 3 bases and J dropped 3; count of bases not matched to a gene: 3. The CDR3 bases are TGTGCCAGCAGCTTGACAGGGGGTTACTACGAGCAGTACGTC. This codes for CASSLTGGYYEQYV.

V is TRBV5-6 and J is TRBJ2-6; 9 bases fit TRBD1. CDR1 SGHDT and CDR2 YYEEEE come from the germline V gene. Germline trimming cut 2 bases from V and 0 bases from J; bases unmatched to any gene: 6. This CDR3 is built from 18 residues. In DNA, the CDR3 is TGTGCCAGCAGCTTCCGGGACAGGGTTTCCTCTGGGGCCAACGTCCTGACTTTC. Its translation is CASSFRDRVSSGANVLTF.

The V and J genes are TRBV6-2 or TRBV6-3 and TRBJ2-3; possibly TRBD1 for D (5 bases). CDR1 and CDR2 from the germline V gene are MNHEY and SVGEGT. The CDR3 is 13 residues long. The germline V and J ends were trimmed by 6 bases and 3 bases, with 10 bases remaining between them. CDR3 DNA sequence: TGTGCCAGCAGCCCAGACAGAACAGATACGCAGTATTTT. Its protein product is CASSPDRTDTQYF.

This clone was seen once. This chain uses TRBV2 with TRBJ2-7; maybe TRBD2 (5 bases). The germline V gene has CDR1 SNHLY and CDR2 FYNNEI. V dropped 1 base and J dropped 6 bases, with 13 bases sitting between them. The CDR3 runs 14 residues. This chain's CDR3 is CASSEGGRGPEQYV. As DNA, the CDR3 is TGTGCCAGCAGTGAAGGTGGAAGAGGGCCCGAGCAGTACGTC.

This clone was counted a few times. The V gene is TRBV27, the J gene TRBJ1-5; D may be TRBD1 (6 bases). Trimming stripped 9 bases from V and 7 bases from J, with 13 bases between. Germline CDR1 and CDR2: MNHEY and SMNVEV (reference sequence). The CDR3 runs to 12 residues. The CDR3 protein is CARQQGFQPQHF. DNA for the CDR3: TGTGCCAGACAGCAGGGGTTCCAGCCCCAGCATTTT.

This clone was detected a few times. The chain employs TRBV25-1 and TRBJ1-1; 9 nucleotides match TRBD1. With V trimmed by 5 bases and J by 4 bases, 11 bases remained unmatched. Per the germline V gene, CDR1 is MGHDK and CDR2 is SYGVNS. The CDR3 totals 16 residues. The CDR3 sequence: CASSQGTGWSITEAFF. In DNA form, the CDR3 reads TGTGCCAGCAGTCAAGGGACAGGGTGGTCGATCACTGAAGCTTTCTTT.

This rearrangement joins TRBV5-5 to TRBJ2-7; 8 positions match TRBD2. The CDR3 is 13 residues long. V shed 0 bases and J 7 bases; nucleotides not matched to a gene: 3. Per germline, CDR1 SGHKS and CDR2 YYEKEE (reference sequence). The DNA for the CDR3 is TGTGCCAGCAGCTTGGGACTAGCGAGGGAGCAGTACGTC. Amino acid sequence: CASSLGLAREQYV.

This chain connects TRBV3-1 (or the pseudogene TRBV3-2) to TRBJ1-3; D is unresolved. CDR1 is LGHDT, CDR2 YNNKEL, per germline (reference sequence). Trimming removed 2 bases at V and 0 bases at J, with 14 bases between. The CDR3 extends over 17 amino acids. CDR3 in amino acids: CASSQSTTWASGNTIYF. Here the CDR3 DNA reads TGTGCCAGCAGCCAAAGTACTACCTGGGCCTCTGGAAACACCATATATTTT.

This clone was found once. The gene calls are TRBV5-1 and TRBJ1-2; TRBD1 agrees at 7 bases. Germline values: CDR1 SGHRS, CDR2 YFSETQ. V lost 4 bases to trimming and J lost 4 bases; unmatched junction nucleotides: 7. The CDR3 extends over 14 amino acids. The CDR3 spells CASSPPGTAYGYTF. The DNA for the CDR3 is TGCGCCAGCAGCCCCCCCGGGACAGCCTATGGCTACACCTTC.

The chain links TRBV21-1 to TRBJ2-7; TRBD1, as called in the table, went unchecked against the DNA. TRBV21-1 is a pseudogene segment. The CDR3 is made up of 16 amino acids. The CDR3, as DNA: TGTGCCAGCAGCAAAGGGGGACCAGGGGGCCCTTACGAGCAGTACGTC. It encodes CASSKGGPGGPYEQYV.

The chain couples TRBV18 to TRBJ2-2; D is ambiguous. This CDR3 region has 14 residues. The germline V and J ends were trimmed by 3 bases and 1 base, with 6 bases remaining between them. From germline, CDR1 is KGHSH and CDR2 LQKENI. CDR3 DNA sequence: TGTGCCAGCTCACCGCGAGGGAACACCGGGGAGCTGTTTTTT. Translating it yields CASSPRGNTGELFF.

The rearrangement uses TRBV5-1 and TRBJ1-1; no definite D call. The V end lost 0 bases, the J end lost 1 base, and 7 bases lay between the germline ends. The length of the CDR3 is 14 residues. Germline-derived CDR1 and CDR2 are SGHRS and YFSETQ. In nucleotides, the CDR3 is TGCGCCAGCAGCTTGGGACACTGGAACACTGAAGCTTTCTTT. Its translation is CASSLGHWNTEAFF.

The chain employs TRBV2 and TRBJ2-7; D perhaps matches TRBD2 (6 bases). Trimming removed 6 bases at V and 0 bases at J, with 12 bases between. Looked up from germline, CDR1 is SNHLY and CDR2 is FYNNEI. The length of the CDR3 is 14 residues. The CDR3 nucleotides read TGTGCCAGCAGACTAGCTCGAAGCTCCTACGAGCAGTACGTC. Translating it yields CASRLARSSYEQYV.

The rearrangement links TRBV5-1 to TRBJ1-6; TRBD1 might be the D (6 bases). V was trimmed by 4 bases and J by 5 bases, leaving 13 bases between them. CDR3 length: 15 amino acids. The germline V gene has CDR1 SGHRS and CDR2 YFSETQ. CDR3 amino acids: CASSLGTSDNSPLHF. For the CDR3, the DNA is TGCGCCAGCAGCCTAGGGACATCAGATAATTCACCCCTCCACTTT. Combining the CDR3 with reference TRBV5-1 and TRBJ1-6 gives the whole variable domain KAGVTQTPRYLIKTRGQQVTLSCSPISGHRSVSWYQQTPGQGLQFLFEYFSETQRNKGNFPGRFSGRQFSNSRSEMNVSTLELGDSALYLCASSLGTSDNSPLHFGNGTRLTVT.